The T cell receptor (beta chain) under discussion was sequenced for a study of spatial heterogeneity in lung cancer. Study findings and constraints: The study found that expanded intratumoral alpha and beta TCR counts tracked tumor mutation counts.

Carried by each TCR cDNA molecule was a unique molecular identifier. A single record per CDR3 protein comes from TCRdb applying MiXCR to the 5' RACE reads. Of some 9,800 distinct CDR3 sequences in the sample, under 70% were seen once. The time point is: sample taken at primary tumor resection. In this sample, this clonotype is medium-sized. Its antigen is not known. With 5 bases removed from V and 3 bases from J, the gap between germline ends came to 11 bases. CDR1 is SGHVS, CDR2 FNYEAQ, per germline. The CDR3 is 13 residues long. The sequence came from a female donor with early-stage non-small cell lung cancer. The starting material was lung tumor tissue, obtained at surgery. The rearrangement uses TRBV7-6 and TRBJ2-7; D remains unclear. The CDR3 DNA follows: TGTGCCAGCAGCCCTGGACCGAACTACGAGCAGTACTTC. Encoded protein: CASSPGPNYEQYF. The full variable domain, in which reference TRBV7-6 and TRBJ2-7 provide the parts outside the CDR3, is GAGVSQSPRYKVTKRGQDVALRCDPISGHVSLYWYRQALGQGPEFLTYFNYEAQQDKSGLPNDRFSAERPEGSISTLTIQRTEQRDSAMYRCASSPGPNYEQYFGPGTRLTVT.